Following are 28 T cell receptor beta chains from one sample sequenced in a study of T cell repertoires in cytomegalovirus infection. Each CDR3 protein gets one entry after TCRdb re-called the reads with MiXCR. Found here are some 350,000 distinct CDR3 sequences, about 35% of them singletons; the top ten hold approximately 13%. Antigens of these TCRs are unknown. The specimen was cultured PBMCs, collected from culture after CMV antigen stimulation. The source is a human donor in good health (CMV status not recorded). Some clones in this sample may be carry-over from other donors' samples.

This chain uses TRBV7-2 with TRBJ1-1; D gene ambiguous. CDR3 length equals 13 residues. The V end was cut by 2 bases, the J end by 5 bases, with 9 bases between. Germline V gives CDR1 SGHTA, CDR2 FQGNSA. Here the CDR3 DNA reads TGTGCCAGCAGCTTACTTTCGGGGACTGAAGCTTTCTTT. Translated, it gives CASSLLSGTEAFF. The whole variable domain, remainder taken from reference TRBV7-2 and TRBJ1-1, is GAGVSQSPSNKVTEKGKDVELRCDPISGHTALYWYRQSLGQGLEFLIYFQGNSAPDKSGLPSDRFSAERTGGSVSTLTIQRTQQEDSAVYLCASSLLSGTEAFFGQGTRLTVV.

This clonotype has a handful of counts. The V and J genes are TRBV12-3 or TRBV12-4 and TRBJ2-1; TRBD2 matches at 10 bases. This CDR3 region has 19 residues. J was trimmed by 8 bases and V by 8 bases; bases with no gene match: 24. CDR3 sequence reads: CASRGDRLAGESVLDEQFF. CDR3 in DNA: TGTGCCAGCCGGGGGGACAGGCTAGCGGGAGAGTCTGTTTTGGATGAGCAGTTCTTC.

The genes are TRBV12-3 or TRBV12-4 and TRBJ2-3, with 11 bases fitting TRBD2. V gave up 6 bases and J gave up 3 bases; unmatched junction bases: 8. This CDR3 contains 16 residues. The CDR3 region is CASRSTTSGITDTQYF. The CDR3 region has the DNA TGTGCCAGCAGATCAACGACTAGCGGGATTACAGATACGCAGTATTTT.

This clonotype was detected a few times. The chain joins TRBV4-3 to TRBJ1-3; no reliable D call. The CDR3 runs to 14 residues. Germline V lookup: CDR1 LGHNA, CDR2 YSLEER. Trimming removed 1 base at V and 0 bases at J, with 4 bases between. In nucleotides, the CDR3 is TGCGCCAGCAGCCAAGCCGTCTCTGGAAACACCATATATTTT. Its protein product is CASSQAVSGNTIYF.

The J gene is TRBJ2-1, the V gene TRBV7-3, with 8 bases fitting TRBD2. Germline V gene sequence: CDR1 SGHTA, CDR2 FQGTGA. This CDR3 spans 15 amino acids. V gave up 5 bases and J gave up 0 bases; unmatched junction bases: 3. The CDR3 here is CASSTGGSSYNEQFF. As DNA, the CDR3 is TGTGCCAGCAGCACGGGGGGGAGCTCCTACAATGAGCAGTTCTTC.

This clonotype appeared a few times. For the CDR3, the DNA is TGCAGTGCTAGAGACCTTCCCGAGACAGGGATGGGGAATCAGCCCCAGCATTTT. Translated: CSARDLPETGMGNQPQHF. V gene TRBV20-1 combines with J gene TRBJ1-5; TRBD1 aligns across 7 bases. This CDR3 has 18 amino acids. CDR1 is DFQATT, CDR2 SNEGSKA, per germline (reference sequence). The trim removed 0 bases at V and 4 bases at J, leaving 15 bases unmatched.

V usage is TRBV5-6 and J usage is TRBJ2-3, with 11 nucleotides matching TRBD2. CDR3 length: 16 amino acids. Germline assignment: CDR1 SGHDT and CDR2 YYEEEE. With 0 bases clipped from V and 6 bases from J, the junction kept 6 bases outside the gene matches. CDR3 region: CASSLVTSGSSDTQYF. DNA of the CDR3: TGTGCCAGCAGCTTGGTAACTAGCGGGAGTTCGGATACGCAGTATTTT.

The rearrangement uses TRBV7-3 and TRBJ1-2; no reliable D call. The germline gives CDR1 SGHTA, CDR2 FQGTGA. V dropped 5 bases and J dropped 5 bases, with 12 bases sitting between them. The CDR3 sequence is 13 residues long. CDR3 amino acids: CASSPRSDYGYTF. The CDR3 coding sequence is TGTGCCAGCAGCCCCCGAAGCGATTATGGCTACACCTTC.

A few counts support this clonotype. V usage is TRBV19 and J usage is TRBJ1-2; D perhaps matches TRBD1 (6 bases). The germline V and J ends were trimmed by 4 bases and 5 bases, with 14 bases remaining between them. This CDR3 has 14 residues. CDR1 is LNHDA and CDR2 is SQIVND in the germline V gene (reference sequence). The CDR3 DNA follows: TGTGCCAGTAGTACGAACAGGGAGACGTATGGCTACACCTTC. It specifies CASSTNRETYGYTF.

The chain's CDR3 is CASSPIALQYF. The CDR3 DNA follows: TGTGCCAGCAGCCCCATTGCATTGCAGTATTTT. The rearrangement joins TRBV7-9 to TRBJ2-3; no clear D gene. V was pared by 5 bases and J by 11 bases, with 11 bases between. The CDR3 covers 11 residues. Germline CDR1 is SEHNR and CDR2 is FQNEAQ (reference sequence).

There are a few counts of this clonotype. The CDR3 protein is CASSLETGLTEAFF. The CDR3 region has the DNA TGTGCCAGCAGCTTGGAAACAGGCCTCACTGAAGCTTTCTTT. The genes are TRBV5-4 and TRBJ1-1; D may be TRBD1 (5 bases). This CDR3 has 14 residues. V was clipped by 0 bases and J by 4 bases, with 10 bases between them. Germline assignment: CDR1 SGHNT and CDR2 YYREEE (reference sequence).

The chain combines TRBV28 with TRBJ2-7; 9 positions match TRBD2. The CDR3 has 16 residues. J gave up 0 bases and V 6 bases, and 9 bases lay outside the gene matches. Germline CDR1 MDHEN, CDR2 SYDVKM. CDR3 sequence: CASSAFSSGSSYEQYF. The CDR3 DNA reads TGTGCCAGCAGCGCCTTTAGTAGCGGGAGCTCCTACGAGCAGTACTTC. Full variable domain (remainder filled in from reference TRBV28 and TRBJ2-7): DVKVTQSSRYLVKRTGEKVFLECVQDMDHENMFWYRQDPGLGLRLIYFSYDVKMKEKGDIPEGYSVSREKKERFSLILESASTNQTSMYLCASSAFSSGSSYEQYFGPGTRLTVT.

The chain employs TRBV20-1 and TRBJ2-5; 7 nucleotides agree with TRBD2. V lost 1 base to trimming and J lost 5 bases; unmatched junction nucleotides: 13. Per germline, CDR1 DFQATT and CDR2 SNEGSKA (reference sequence). The CDR3 has 16 residues. DNA for the CDR3: TGCAGTGCTAGAGTGGATGACGGCTGGCGGGAGGAGACCCAGTACTTC. This gives the protein CSARVDDGWREETQYF.

The CDR3 coding sequence is TGTGCCAGCAGTGCTGGACAGGGGGTTCAGCCCCAGCATTTT. This gives the protein CASSAGQGVQPQHF. The chain combines TRBV6-2 or TRBV6-3 with TRBJ1-5, with 10 bases fitting TRBD1. The CDR3 sequence is 14 residues long. Unmatched junction bases numbered 4, after V lost 5 bases and J lost 6 bases. Germline loops: CDR1 MNHEY, CDR2 SVGEGT.

The V call is TRBV2, the J call TRBJ1-1; D unclear. Germline values: CDR1 SNHLY, CDR2 FYNNEI. The CDR3 length is 10 residues. Trimming cost V 6 bases and J 7 bases, with 6 bases left between them. The CDR3 loop reads CASRGGEAFF. The DNA of the CDR3 is TGTGCCAGCAGGGGCGGTGAAGCTTTCTTT. The full variable domain, completed using reference TRBV2 and TRBJ1-1, is EPEVTQTPSHQVTQMGQEVILRCVPISNHLYFYWYRQILGQKVEFLVSFYNNEISEKSEIFDDQFSVERPDGSNFTLKIRSTKLEDSAMYFCASRGGEAFFGQGTRLTVV.

There are a few counts of this clonotype. This chain links TRBV7-8 with TRBJ1-5; no clear D gene. CDR1 SGHVS and CDR2 FQNEAQ come from the germline V gene. The CDR3 is made up of 17 amino acids. Trimming removed 8 bases from V and 3 bases from J, with 23 bases in between. CDR3 in amino acids: CASCVQAGERHNQPQHF. The CDR3 nucleotides are TGTGCCAGCTGCGTACAAGCCGGGGAGCGCCACAATCAGCCCCAGCATTTT.

The chain carries TRBV12-3 or TRBV12-4 and TRBJ1-2, with D possibly being TRBD1 (6 bases). The CDR3 has 14 residues. V was cut by 3 bases and J by 5 bases, with 13 bases left in between. The CDR3 bases are TGTGCCAGCAGTTTTGACAGGAGGGCGTATGGCTACACCTTC. As protein: CASSFDRRAYGYTF.

The chain links TRBV4-3 to TRBJ2-1; 11 nucleotides line up with TRBD2. The CDR3 loop spans 17 amino acids. The V gene's germline CDR1 is LGHNA and CDR2 YSLEER. With 3 bases clipped from V and 7 bases from J, the junction kept 11 bases outside the gene matches. The CDR3 DNA sequence: TGCGCCAGCAGCCATGAGTTTAGCGGGAGGGACGGAAATGAGCAGTTCTTC. This translates into CASSHEFSGRDGNEQFF.

In this sample, this clonotype turned up once. V and J are TRBV9 and TRBJ2-5; 7 positions agree with TRBD2. V dropped 4 bases and J dropped 4; count of bases not matched to a gene: 10. Looked up from germline, CDR1 is SGDLS and CDR2 is YYNGEE. There are 15 residues in the CDR3. CDR3 region: CASSYSSGRGETQYF. As DNA, the CDR3 is TGTGCCAGCAGCTATTCTAGCGGACGAGGAGAGACCCAGTACTTC.

The chain uses TRBV7-3 and TRBJ2-1, with 10 bases lining up with TRBD2. The germline V gene encodes CDR1 SGHTA and CDR2 FQGTGA. There are 16 residues in the CDR3. Trimming removed 2 bases from V and 6 bases from J; junction bases left unmatched: 7. CDR3 amino acids: CASSLPSGRESNEQFF. CDR3 nucleotide sequence: TGTGCCAGCAGCTTACCGAGCGGGAGGGAGAGCAATGAGCAGTTCTTC.

The V gene is TRBV20-1, the J gene TRBJ2-1, with D unclear. V lost 2 bases and J 5 bases, leaving 13 bases between the germline ends. The CDR3 runs to 14 residues. The germline CDR1 and CDR2 sequences are DFQATT and SNEGSKA (reference sequence). CDR3 sequence reads: CSARLLLRNNEQFF. CDR3 sequence (DNA): TGCAGTGCTAGATTACTCCTCCGAAACAATGAGCAGTTCTTC.

In this sample, this clonotype turned up a few times. The DNA for the CDR3 is TGTGCCATCAGTGACCCGGAGACCTCCTACGAGCAGTACTTC. It is translated as CAISDPETSYEQYF. This chain links TRBV10-3 with TRBJ2-7; D is unclear. The CDR3 totals 14 residues. The V gene lost 3 bases and the J gene lost 0 bases, with 9 bases spanning the gap. Germline V gene data show CDR1 as ENHRY and CDR2 as SYGVKD.

This clonotype has a handful of counts. The V gene is TRBV7-2, the J gene TRBJ2-3; 8 bases map to TRBD2. This CDR3 spans 17 amino acids. The V segment lost 3 bases and the J segment 0 bases; nucleotides outside the gene matches: 8. CDR1 SGHTA and CDR2 FQGNSA come from the germline V gene. CDR3 sequence (DNA): TGTGCCAGCAGCTTTGGGGGGGCTAGCGGGAGCACAGATACGCAGTATTTT. This translates into CASSFGGASGSTDTQYF. Based on the CDR3 plus reference TRBV7-2 and TRBJ2-3, the full variable domain is GAGVSQSPSNKVTEKGKDVELRCDPISGHTALYWYRQSLGQGLEFLIYFQGNSAPDKSGLPSDRFSAERTGGSVSTLTIQRTQQEDSAVYLCASSFGGASGSTDTQYFGPGTRLTVL.

The chain recombines TRBV20-1 with TRBJ2-3, with 7 bases lining up with TRBD1. Losses at the gene ends were 5 bases for V and 8 bases for J; bases not matched to a gene: 7. Per germline, CDR1 DFQATT and CDR2 SNEGSKA (reference sequence). The CDR3 covers 12 residues. The CDR3 nucleotides read TGCAGTGCTCAAGAGGGGGCGGGTACGCAGTATTTT. Its translation is CSAQEGAGTQYF.

This clonotype was found a few times. The rearrangement joins TRBV10-2 to TRBJ2-7, with D perhaps TRBD2 (5 bases). Deletions cut 7 bases from V and 2 bases from J, with 12 bases between. This CDR3 has 13 residues. The V gene's germline CDR1 is WSHSY and CDR2 SAAADI. The CDR3, as DNA: TGCGCCAGCATTGCGGCCGGGGCCTACGAGCAGTACGTC. Its protein product is CASIAAGAYEQYV.

On this clonotype: An end of the junction differs from the germline gene, which may be a read error. The chain uses TRBV4-1 and TRBJ2-1, with 8 bases identical to TRBD2. In germline, CDR1 is MGHRA, CDR2 YSYEKL. CDR3 length equals 18 residues. CDR3 nucleotides: TGCGCCAGCAGCCAAGAGGTTTGGGGGACTAGGAAGAACAATGAGCAGTTGTTC. This sequence encodes CASSQEVWGTRKNNEQLF.

The chain carries TRBV7-8 and TRBJ2-5; D possibly corresponds to TRBD1 (5 bases). CDR3 size: 13 residues. The germline CDR1 and CDR2 sequences are SGHVS and FQNEAQ. Trimming removed 1 base from V and 10 bases from J, with 13 bases in between. The DNA of the CDR3 is TGTGCCAGCAGCTTAGTAAGGGGTTCCCACCAGTACTTC. Its translation: CASSLVRGSHQYF. Filled out from reference TRBV7-8 and TRBJ2-5, the complete variable domain reads GAGVSQSPRYKVAKRGQDVALRCDPISGHVSLFWYQQALGQGPEFLTYFQNEAQLDKSGLPSDRFFAERPEGSVSTLKIQRTQQEDSAVYLCASSLVRGSHQYFGPGTRLLVL.

The chain combines TRBV10-3 with TRBJ1-2; TRBD1 agrees at 7 bases. Germline trimming cut 6 bases from V and 2 bases from J; bases unmatched to any gene: 6. Germline CDR1 is ENHRY and CDR2 is SYGVKD. This CDR3 is built from 14 residues. In DNA form, the CDR3 reads TGTGCCATCAGGTCCGGGACAGAAAACTATGGCTACACCTTC. Protein: CAIRSGTENYGYTF.